Presented here are 12 T cell receptor beta chains from one specimen sequenced in a study of blood T cell repertoires in COVID-19. Assay used: immunoSEQ multiplex PCR; TCRdb lists only in-frame clones, some missing. The table lists about 200,000 clones, 80% to 95% of them singletons. Sequencing was performed on peripheral blood. The source is a man in his 60s with COVID-19, enrolled during active disease.

V usage is TRBV5-1 and J usage is TRBJ1-1; D uncertain. V was trimmed by 0 bases and J by 4 bases, leaving 7 bases between them. Germline CDR1 SGHRS, CDR2 YFSETQ. The CDR3 runs 13 residues. Here the CDR3 DNA reads TGCGCCAGCAGCTTGGTCAGAAGCACTGAAGCTTTCTTT. Translated: CASSLVRSTEAFF.

The V gene is TRBV5-1, the J gene TRBJ2-7; the D is unclear. This CDR3 contains 13 residues. With 0 bases removed from V and 6 bases from J, the gap between germline ends came to 10 bases. The germline gives CDR1 SGHRS, CDR2 YFSETQ. The CDR3 DNA reads TGCGCCAGCAGCTTGGTGGAGAGAAGCGAGCAGTACTTC. Translating it yields CASSLVERSEQYF.

V usage is TRBV21-1 and J usage is TRBJ1-1; TRBD1 was called by the table and not checked on the DNA. TRBV21-1 is termed a pseudogene. The CDR3 has 17 amino acids. This CDR3 reads CASSKSRGRGQGEQAFF. In nucleotides, the CDR3 is TGTGCCAGCAGCAAAAGTAGGGGCCGGGGACAGGGGGAACAAGCTTTCTTT.

The chain has TRBV28 and TRBJ1-4; 9 bases line up with TRBD1. V lost 6 bases to trimming and J lost 5 bases; unmatched junction nucleotides: 10. In germline, CDR1 is MDHEN, CDR2 SYDVKM. The CDR3 contains 16 residues. Written as DNA, the CDR3 is TGTGCCAGCAGCCTCCTCAGGGGACAGGGAAATGAAAAACTGTTTTTT. Protein product: CASSLLRGQGNEKLFF.

The V and J genes are TRBV7-8 and TRBJ1-2; D may be TRBD1 (6 bases). V lost 5 bases and J 8 bases, leaving 18 bases between the germline ends. The CDR3 totals 14 residues. CDR1 and CDR2 from the germline V gene are SGHVS and FQNEAQ. This CDR3 reads CASSINRDGKGYTF. CDR3 coding DNA: TGTGCCAGCAGCATAAACAGGGATGGGAAGGGCTACACCTTC.

V usage is TRBV4-2 and J usage is TRBJ1-2, with 10 positions matching TRBD1. The CDR3 totals 17 residues. Germline lookup yields CDR1 LGHNA and CDR2 YNFKEQ. V lost 1 base to trimming and J lost 6 bases; unmatched junction nucleotides: 11. Here the CDR3 DNA reads TGTGCCAGCAGCCAAGGCACTAATCCCGGGACAGGGGATGGCTACACCTTC. Residues: CASSQGTNPGTGDGYTF.

The rearrangement uses TRBV6-5 and TRBJ2-7, with 10 bases aligning to TRBD1. Germline V gene sequence: CDR1 MNHEY, CDR2 SVGAGI. The CDR3 is 16 amino acids. The V segment lost 2 bases and the J segment 2 bases; nucleotides outside the gene matches: 6. The CDR3 loop is CASSYGVGTGAYEQYF. In nucleotides, the CDR3 is TGTGCCAGCAGTTACGGGGTGGGGACAGGGGCCTACGAGCAGTACTTC.

The DNA for the CDR3 is TGTGCCAGCAGTTTACAGAGCTACGAGCAGTACTTC. It translates to CASSLQSYEQYF. This sequence joins TRBV2 and TRBJ2-7, with D unresolved. CDR1 SNHLY and CDR2 FYNNEI come from the germline V gene. Between the trimmed V and J ends, which lost 5 bases and 3 bases, there was a span of 8 bases. The CDR3 loop spans 12 amino acids.

This clone was seen just once. The chain couples TRBV20-1 to TRBJ2-7, with TRBD1 identical over 10 bases. Looked up from germline, CDR1 is DFQATT and CDR2 is SNEGSKA (reference sequence). V gave up 4 bases and J gave up 5 bases; unmatched junction bases: 11. This CDR3 is built from 15 residues. The CDR3 here is CSATDTGTGDNEQYF. CDR3 DNA sequence: TGCAGTGCTACTGATACCGGGACAGGGGATAACGAGCAGTACTTC.

The chain couples TRBV7-8 to TRBJ2-6, with D perhaps TRBD2 (7 bases). In germline, CDR1 is SGHVS, CDR2 FQNEAQ. V lost 5 bases and J 4 bases, leaving 15 bases between the germline ends. CDR3 size: 16 residues. This CDR3 is CASSPNGGPGANVLTF. As DNA, the CDR3 is TGTGCCAGCAGCCCGAACGGGGGGCCAGGGGCCAACGTCCTGACTTTC.

This clone was found once. V gene TRBV12-3 or TRBV12-4 combines with J gene TRBJ1-2; 7 bases match TRBD1. Trimming cost V 6 bases and J 7 bases; bases outside gene matches: 8. CDR3 length: 13 amino acids. CDR3 nucleotides: TGTGCCAGCAGACAGACAGGGCCTGTTGGCTACACCTTC. Translating it yields CASRQTGPVGYTF.

The J gene is TRBJ2-1, the V gene TRBV4-3; 11 positions agree with TRBD1. There are 17 residues in the CDR3. CDR1 and CDR2 (germline): LGHNA, YSLEER. Germline trimming cut 3 bases from V and 6 bases from J; bases unmatched to any gene: 10. The CDR3 DNA reads as TGCGCCAGCAGCCAGCTCGCTTCCGGGACAGGGGGCAATGAGCAGTTCTTC. The encoded protein is CASSQLASGTGGNEQFF.